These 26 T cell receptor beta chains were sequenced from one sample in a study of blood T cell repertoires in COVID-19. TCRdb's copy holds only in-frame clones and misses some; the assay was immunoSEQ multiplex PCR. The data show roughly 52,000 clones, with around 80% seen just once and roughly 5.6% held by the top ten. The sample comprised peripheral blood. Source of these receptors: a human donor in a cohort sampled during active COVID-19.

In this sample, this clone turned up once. CDR3 residues: CASSFGQGVETQYF. The CDR3 coding sequence is TGTGCCAGCAGTTTTGGACAGGGGGTAGAGACCCAGTACTTC. This chain uses TRBV6-5 with TRBJ2-5, with TRBD1 matching 10 bases. The trim removed 4 bases at V and 4 bases at J, leaving 3 bases unmatched. The CDR3 loop spans 14 amino acids. The V gene's germline CDR1 is MNHEY and CDR2 SVGAGI.

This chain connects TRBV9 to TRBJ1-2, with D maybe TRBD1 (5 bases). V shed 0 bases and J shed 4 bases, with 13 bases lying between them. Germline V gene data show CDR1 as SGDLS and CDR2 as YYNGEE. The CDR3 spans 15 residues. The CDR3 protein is CASSVVEGAIYGYTF. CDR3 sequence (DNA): TGTGCCAGCAGCGTAGTTGAAGGGGCCATCTATGGCTACACCTTC.

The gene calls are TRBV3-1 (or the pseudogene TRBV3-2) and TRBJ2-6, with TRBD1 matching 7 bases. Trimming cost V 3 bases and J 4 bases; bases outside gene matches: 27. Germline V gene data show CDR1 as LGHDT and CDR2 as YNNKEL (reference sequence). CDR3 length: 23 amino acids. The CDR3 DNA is TGTGCCAGCAGCCATCATATAAGACCGGGACAGTTTATTTTCTGGGAGGGGGCCAACGTCCTGACTTTC. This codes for CASSHHIRPGQFIFWEGANVLTF.

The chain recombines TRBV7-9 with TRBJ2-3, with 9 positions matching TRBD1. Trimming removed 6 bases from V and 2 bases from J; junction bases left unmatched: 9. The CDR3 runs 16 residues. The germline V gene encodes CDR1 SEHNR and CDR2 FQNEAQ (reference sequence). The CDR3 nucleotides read TGTGCCAGCAGTCCTAATAGGGACAGGGCCACAGATACGCAGTATTTT. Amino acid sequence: CASSPNRDRATDTQYF.

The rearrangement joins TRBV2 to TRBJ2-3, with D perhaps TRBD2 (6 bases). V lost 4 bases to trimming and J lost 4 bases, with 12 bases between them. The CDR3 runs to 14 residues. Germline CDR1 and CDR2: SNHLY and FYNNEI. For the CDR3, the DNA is TGTGCCAGCAGTGGCGGCGGGGATGCAGATACGCAGTATTTT. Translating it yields CASSGGGDADTQYF. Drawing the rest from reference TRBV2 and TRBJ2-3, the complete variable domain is EPEVTQTPSHQVTQMGQEVILRCVPISNHLYFYWYRQILGQKVEFLVSFYNNEISEKSEIFDDQFSVERPDGSNFTLKIRSTKLEDSAMYFCASSGGGDADTQYFGPGTRLTVL.

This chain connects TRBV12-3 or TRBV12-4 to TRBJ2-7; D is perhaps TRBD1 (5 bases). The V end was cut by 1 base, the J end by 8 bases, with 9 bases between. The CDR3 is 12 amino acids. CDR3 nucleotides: TGTGCCAGCAGTTTAGAACGACAGAAGCAGTACTTC. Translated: CASSLERQKQYF.

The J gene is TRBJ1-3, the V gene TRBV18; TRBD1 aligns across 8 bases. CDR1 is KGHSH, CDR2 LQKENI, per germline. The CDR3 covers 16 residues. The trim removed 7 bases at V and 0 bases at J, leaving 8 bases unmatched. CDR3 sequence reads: CASYRPTGGSGNTIYF. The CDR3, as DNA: TGTGCCAGCTACCGCCCCACAGGGGGCTCTGGAAACACCATATATTTT.

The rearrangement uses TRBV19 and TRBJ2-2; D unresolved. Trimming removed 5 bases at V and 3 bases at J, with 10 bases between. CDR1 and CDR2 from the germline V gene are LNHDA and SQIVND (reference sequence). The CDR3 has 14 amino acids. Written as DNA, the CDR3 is TGTGCCAGTAGTCTACAGATCTACACCGGGGAGCTGTTTTTT. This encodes CASSLQIYTGELFF.

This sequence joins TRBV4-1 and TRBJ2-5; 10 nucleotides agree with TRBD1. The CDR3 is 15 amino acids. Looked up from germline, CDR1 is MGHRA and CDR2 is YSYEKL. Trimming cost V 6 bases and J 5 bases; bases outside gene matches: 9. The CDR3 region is CASSPGQGGGETQYF. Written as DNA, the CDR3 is TGCGCCAGCAGTCCCGGACAGGGGGGTGGGGAGACCCAGTACTTC.

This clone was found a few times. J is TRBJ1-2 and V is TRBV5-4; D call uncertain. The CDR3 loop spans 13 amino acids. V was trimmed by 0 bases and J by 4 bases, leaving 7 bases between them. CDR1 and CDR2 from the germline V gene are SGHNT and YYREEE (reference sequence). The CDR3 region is CASSLERVYGYTF. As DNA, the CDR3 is TGTGCCAGCAGCTTGGAGAGAGTCTATGGCTACACCTTC.

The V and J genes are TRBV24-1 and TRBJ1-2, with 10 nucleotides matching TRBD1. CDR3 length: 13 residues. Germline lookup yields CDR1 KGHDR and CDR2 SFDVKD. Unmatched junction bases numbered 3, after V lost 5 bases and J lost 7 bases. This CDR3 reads CATSVGQGSGYTF. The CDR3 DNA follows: TGTGCCACCAGTGTGGGACAGGGGTCTGGCTACACCTTC.

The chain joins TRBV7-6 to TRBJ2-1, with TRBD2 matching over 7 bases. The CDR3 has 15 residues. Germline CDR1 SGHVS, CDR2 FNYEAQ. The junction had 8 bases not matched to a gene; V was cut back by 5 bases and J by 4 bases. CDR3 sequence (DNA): TGTGCCAGCAGCCTATTGCCGGGGGGTTACAATGAGCAGTTCTTC. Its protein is CASSLLPGGYNEQFF. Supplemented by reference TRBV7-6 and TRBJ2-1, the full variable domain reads GAGVSQSPRYKVTKRGQDVALRCDPISGHVSLYWYRQALGQGPEFLTYFNYEAQQDKSGLPNDRFSAERPEGSISTLTIQRTEQRDSAMYRCASSLLPGGYNEQFFGPGTRLTVL.

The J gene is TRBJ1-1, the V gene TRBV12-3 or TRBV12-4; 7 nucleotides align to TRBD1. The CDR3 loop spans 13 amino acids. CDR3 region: CAEKQGMNTEAFF. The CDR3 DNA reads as TGTGCTGAAAAACAGGGGATGAACACTGAAGCTTTCTTT.

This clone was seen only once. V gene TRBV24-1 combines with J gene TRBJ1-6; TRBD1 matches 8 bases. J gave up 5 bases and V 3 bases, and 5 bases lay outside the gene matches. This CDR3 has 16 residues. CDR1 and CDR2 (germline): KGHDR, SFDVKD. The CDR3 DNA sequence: TGTGCCACCAGTGATGATCAACAGGGGGATAATTCACCCCTCCACTTT. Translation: CATSDDQQGDNSPLHF.

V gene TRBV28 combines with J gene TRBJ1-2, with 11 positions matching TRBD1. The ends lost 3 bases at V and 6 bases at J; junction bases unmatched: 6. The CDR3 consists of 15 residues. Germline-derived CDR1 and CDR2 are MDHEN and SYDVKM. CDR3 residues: CASSLEGQGVHGYTF. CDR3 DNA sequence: TGTGCCAGCAGTTTGGAGGGACAGGGGGTCCATGGCTACACCTTC.

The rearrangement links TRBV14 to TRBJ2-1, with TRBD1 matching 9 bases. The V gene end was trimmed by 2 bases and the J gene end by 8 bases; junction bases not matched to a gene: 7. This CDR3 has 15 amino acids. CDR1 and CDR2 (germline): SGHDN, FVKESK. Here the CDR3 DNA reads TGTGCCAGCAGCCAATCCTTCCGGGACAGGGATGAGCAGTTCTTC. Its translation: CASSQSFRDRDEQFF.

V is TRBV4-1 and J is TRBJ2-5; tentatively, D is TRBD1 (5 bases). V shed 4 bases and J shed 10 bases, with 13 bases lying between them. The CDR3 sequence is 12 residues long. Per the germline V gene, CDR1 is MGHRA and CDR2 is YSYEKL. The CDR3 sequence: CASSRTPRDQYF. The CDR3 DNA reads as TGCGCCAGCAGCCGTACACCCAGGGACCAGTACTTC.

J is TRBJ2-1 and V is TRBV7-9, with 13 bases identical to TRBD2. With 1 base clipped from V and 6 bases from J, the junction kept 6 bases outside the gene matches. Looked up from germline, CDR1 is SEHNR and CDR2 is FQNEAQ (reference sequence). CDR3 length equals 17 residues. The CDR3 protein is CASSLGGLAGSGNEQFF. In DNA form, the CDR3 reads TGTGCCAGCAGCTTAGGGGGACTAGCGGGGTCAGGCAATGAGCAGTTCTTC.

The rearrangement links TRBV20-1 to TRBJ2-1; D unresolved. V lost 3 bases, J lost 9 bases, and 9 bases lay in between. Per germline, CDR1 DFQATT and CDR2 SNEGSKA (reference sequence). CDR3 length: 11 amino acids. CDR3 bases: TGCAGTGCTAGCCTAGAGATTGAGCAGTTCTTC. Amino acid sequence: CSASLEIEQFF.

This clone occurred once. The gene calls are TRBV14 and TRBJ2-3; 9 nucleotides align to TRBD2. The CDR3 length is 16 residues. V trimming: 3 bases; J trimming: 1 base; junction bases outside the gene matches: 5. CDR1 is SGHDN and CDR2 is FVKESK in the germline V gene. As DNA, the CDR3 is TGTGCCAGCAGCCACCTATCTAGCGGGGGCACAGATACGCAGTATTTT. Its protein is CASSHLSSGGTDTQYF.

The CDR3 here is CSVEEHPNSVNEQFF. DNA of the CDR3: TGCAGCGTTGAAGAACACCCGAATAGCGTCAATGAGCAGTTCTTC. This rearrangement joins TRBV29-1 to TRBJ2-1, with TRBD2 as a possible D gene (5 bases). The CDR3 totals 15 residues. CDR1 and CDR2 from the germline V gene are SQVTM and ANQGSEA. Trimming shortened V by 0 bases and J by 6 bases, and 15 bases separated the two germline ends.

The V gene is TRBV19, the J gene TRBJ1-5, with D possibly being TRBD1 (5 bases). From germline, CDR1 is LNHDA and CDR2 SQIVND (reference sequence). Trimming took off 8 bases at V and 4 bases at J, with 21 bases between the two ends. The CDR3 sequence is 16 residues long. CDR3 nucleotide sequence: TGTGCCAGTTCACCCGCAGGGAGGTCGATAAATCAGCCCCAGCATTTT. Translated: CASSPAGRSINQPQHF.

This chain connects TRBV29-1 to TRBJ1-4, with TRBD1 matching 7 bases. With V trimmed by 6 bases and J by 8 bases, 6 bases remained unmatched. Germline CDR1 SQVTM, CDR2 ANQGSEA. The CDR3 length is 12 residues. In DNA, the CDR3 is TGCAGCGTCACAGGGGTAGGGGAAAAACTGTTTTTT. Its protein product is CSVTGVGEKLFF.

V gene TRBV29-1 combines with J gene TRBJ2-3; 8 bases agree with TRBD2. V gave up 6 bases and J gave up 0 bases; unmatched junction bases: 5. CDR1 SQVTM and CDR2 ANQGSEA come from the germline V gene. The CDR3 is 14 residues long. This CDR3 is CSVVGGGSTDTQYF. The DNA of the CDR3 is TGCAGCGTGGTCGGGGGGGGTAGCACAGATACGCAGTATTTT.

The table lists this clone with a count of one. The CDR3 sequence is CASSLEVGIQHF. The DNA for the CDR3 is TGTGCCAGCAGCTTAGAGGTGGGCATCCAGCATTTT. The chain has TRBV7-2 and TRBJ1-5; D uncertain. The CDR3 has 12 residues. The V gene's germline CDR1 is SGHTA and CDR2 FQGNSA. The V gene lost 1 base and the J gene lost 12 bases, with 10 bases spanning the gap.

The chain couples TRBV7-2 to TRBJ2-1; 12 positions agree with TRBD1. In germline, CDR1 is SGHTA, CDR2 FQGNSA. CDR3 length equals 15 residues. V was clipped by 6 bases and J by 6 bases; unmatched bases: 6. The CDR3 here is CASSSGTGGSNEQFF. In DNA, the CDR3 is TGTGCCAGCAGTTCCGGGACAGGGGGCTCCAATGAGCAGTTCTTC.